The rows below give T cell receptor beta chains drawn from one sample of a study of blood T cell repertoires in COVID-19. Measured with immunoSEQ multiplex PCR; TCRdb has only the in-frame clones, and not every one. Here the sample spans around 250,000 clones, 70% to 90% being singletons. Sequencing was carried out using PBMCs or T cells enriched from blood (not recorded which). All receptors derive from a woman in her forties or fifties who had recovered from COVID-19. CDR3s include the opening cysteine and the closing phenylalanine or tryptophan. The D gene is left open where the match is weak. Where a row states a size, it is once, few, many or the class of an expanded clone; other rows omit it.

size | length | D | J | V | DNA | CDR3
once | 15 | - | TRBJ1-6 | TRBV6-5 | TGTGCCAGCAGCGCCGGGAGCTCCTATAATTCACCCCTCCACTTT | CASSAGSSYNSPLHF
- | 12 | - | TRBJ2-7 | TRBV19 | TGTGCCAGTAGCGAGACAGGCTACGAGCAGTACTTC | CASSETGYEQYF
- | 15 | TRBD1 | TRBJ1-6 | TRBV19 | TGTGCCAGTAGTAGAACGACAGGGGTAGGATCACCCCTCCACTTT | CASSRTTGVGSPLHF
- | 13 | - | TRBJ2-7 | TRBV28 | TGTGCCAGCTTCAGAGGAGGATCCTACGAGCAGTACTTC | CASFRGGSYEQYF
- | 13 | TRBD1 | TRBJ1-1 | TRBV4-1 | TGCGCCAGCAGCCAAGATTGGGGGACAGGAGCTTTCTTT | CASSQDWGTGAFF
- | 14 | - | TRBJ1-5 | TRBV7-8 | TGTGCCAGCAGCTCCCGCAGGTTTAATCAGCCCCAGCATTTT | CASSSRRFNQPQHF
- | 15 | - | TRBJ1-5 | TRBV6-5 | TGTGCCAGCAGTCGAAAGCCGACAGGTAATCAGCCCCAGCATTTT | CASSRKPTGNQPQHF
- | 15 | TRBD2 | TRBJ2-2 | TRBV7-9 | TGTGCCAGCAGCCCCACTAGCGGGAGGCCCGGGGAGCTGTTTTTT | CASSPTSGRPGELFF
- | 13 | - | TRBJ2-7 | TRBV19 | TGTGCCAGTAGTGTAACTAACTCCTACGAGCAGTACTTC | CASSVTNSYEQYF
- | 14 | TRBD1 | TRBJ2-1 | TRBV7-6 | TGTGCCAGCAGCCCACCGGGACAGGGGTTCGAGCAGTTCTTC | CASSPPGQGFEQFF
- | 15 | TRBD2 | TRBJ2-1 | TRBV6-6 | TGTGCCAGCAGTATCCCGGGACTACCTTACAATGAGCAGTTCTTC | CASSIPGLPYNEQFF
- | 15 | - | TRBJ2-3 | TRBV29-1 | TGCAGCGGACGAACAGGGCTTCTTAGCACAGATACGCAGTATTTT | CSGRTGLLSTDTQYF
- | 14 | TRBD2 | TRBJ2-2 | TRBV19 | TGTGCCAGCACTAGCGGGAGGAACACCGGGGAGCTGTTTTTT | CASTSGRNTGELFF
- | 20 | TRBD1 | TRBJ2-3 | TRBV2 | TGTGCCAGCAGTGAAGCGCCCGGGACAGGGAACCTATTTAGCACAGATACGCAGTATTTT | CASSEAPGTGNLFSTDTQYF
few | 22 | TRBD1 | TRBJ1-2 | TRBV18 | TGTGCCAGCTCACCACCGAGGACAGGGGATATAAAGAGGGATCGAGACTGGTATGGCTACACCTTC | CASSPPRTGDIKRDRDWYGYTF
- | 18 | TRBD2 | TRBJ2-1 | TRBV20-1 | TGCAGTGCTAGTGAGCGGGAGTTATCAAAATACTCCTACAATGAGCAGTTCTTC | CSASERELSKYSYNEQFF
once | 14 | - | TRBJ1-4 | TRBV6-5 | TGTGCCAGCAGTTACAATACAGCTAATGAAAAACTGTTTTTT | CASSYNTANEKLFF
- | 15 | TRBD1 | TRBJ2-1 | TRBV29-1 | TGCAGCGTTGACCCCGGGACAGCTTCCTACAATGAGCAGTTCTTC | CSVDPGTASYNEQFF
- | 13 | - | TRBJ2-3 | TRBV29-1 | TGCAGCGTTGAAGTCTCGGGTACAGATACGCAGTATTTT | CSVEVSGTDTQYF
few | 14 | TRBD1 | TRBJ2-2 | TRBV9 | TGTGCCAGCAGCGTTCGACAGGGGGGCGGGGAGCTGTTTTTT | CASSVRQGGGELFF
once | 16 | - | TRBJ2-2 | TRBV4-2 | TGTGCCAGCAGCCCCCAGGTCACGGCAAACACCGGGGAGCTGTTTTTT | CASSPQVTANTGELFF
once | 15 | - | TRBJ2-2 | TRBV11-3 | TGTGCCAGCAGCTCCACTTACAGGAACACCGGGGAGCTGTTTTTT | CASSSTYRNTGELFF
- | 13 | - | TRBJ1-5 | TRBV5-5 | TGTGCCAGCAGTTGGGAACAGGACCAGCCCCAGCATTTT | CASSWEQDQPQHF
- | 16 | TRBD2 | TRBJ2-2 | TRBV6-4 | TGTGCCAGCAGTCTAGCGGGAGCACTGAAGTTAGGGGAGCTGTTTTTT | CASSLAGALKLGELFF
- | 17 | TRBD1 | TRBJ1-4 | TRBV28 | TGTGCCAGCAGTTTACAGCAGGGGGCCAGAAATAATGAAAAACTGTTTTTT | CASSLQQGARNNEKLFF
- | 14 | - | TRBJ1-1 | TRBV27 | TGTGCCAGCAGGGGCGGGTCTGGAAACACTGAAGCTTTCTTT | CASRGGSGNTEAFF
- | 14 | - | TRBJ2-7 | TRBV27 | TGTGCCAGCAGACTGACAGGGAGGTTTTCCGAGCAGTACTTC | CASRLTGRFSEQYF
- | 15 | TRBD2 | TRBJ2-1 | TRBV24-1 | TGTGCCACCAGTGATCTGGGACTAGCGACCCATGAGCAGTTCTTC | CATSDLGLATHEQFF
- | 15 | TRBD2 | TRBJ2-1 | TRBV5-4 | TGTGCCAGCAGCTCTGATGGGGGGGGTTACAATGAGCAGTTCTTC | CASSSDGGGYNEQFF
- | 15 | - | TRBJ2-1 | TRBV28 | TGTGCCAGCAGTTTATCGGGGACAACCTACAATGAGCAGTTCTTC | CASSLSGTTYNEQFF
- | 17 | - | TRBJ1-6 | TRBV18 | TGTGCCAGCTCACCACCGTCAGGGTCTCTGGATAATTCACCCCTCCACTTT | CASSPPSGSLDNSPLHF
- | 18 | - | TRBJ2-6 | TRBV30 | TGTGCCTGGAGCCCGCGACAGTTCCTTAGCTCTGGGGCCAACGTCCTGACTTTC | CAWSPRQFLSSGANVLTF
- | 12 | TRBD2 | TRBJ2-3 | TRBV6-4 | TGTGCCAGCACCCATAGCGGGTATACGCAGTATTTT | CASTHSGYTQYF
- | 16 | TRBD2 | TRBJ2-1 | TRBV5-1 | TGCGCCAGCAGCCGGCTAGCGGGAGGGGCCTACAATGAGCAGTTCTTC | CASSRLAGGAYNEQFF
- | 14 | - | TRBJ2-3 | TRBV18 | TGTGCCAGCTCCCCTCCTACTTCCTCAGATACGCAGTATTTT | CASSPPTSSDTQYF
- | 14 | TRBD1 | TRBJ1-2 | TRBV18 | TGTGCCAGCTCATCAGACAGGGGACATTATGGCTACACCTTC | CASSSDRGHYGYTF
- | 16 | TRBD2 | TRBJ2-1 | TRBV27 | TGTGCCAGCAGTTTATCGGGACTAGCGGGACTTGATGAGCAGTTCTTC | CASSLSGLAGLDEQFF
- | 16 | TRBD2 | TRBJ2-7 | TRBV4-2 | TGTGCCAGCTTTCCCTCCTGGCGGGAGGGCCGTTACGAGCAGTACTTC | CASFPSWREGRYEQYF
few | 15 | TRBD2 | TRBJ2-1 | TRBV5-4 | TGTGCCAGCAGCTTGGGCCTAGCGGGAGGAAAAGAGCAGTTCTTC | CASSLGLAGGKEQFF
- | 13 | TRBD1 | TRBJ2-7 | TRBV24-1 | TGTGCCACCAGTGATCCGGACAGGGGCGAGCAGTACTTC | CATSDPDRGEQYF
once | 23 | TRBD1 | TRBJ2-2 | TRBV23-1 | TGCGCCAGCAGTCAACCCGGGGGGAAAGGGAGACAGGGGGCCCTCAGGAGCACCGGGGAGCTGTTTTTT | CASSQPGGKGRQGALRSTGELFF
once | 15 | - | TRBJ1-3 | TRBV5-1 | TGCGCCAGCAGCTTATTAGGGACTTCTGGAAACACCATATATTTT | CASSLLGTSGNTIYF
- | 15 | - | TRBJ1-5 | TRBV18 | TGTGCCAGCTCACCACCGGCAGGGGAGAGTCAGCCCCAGCATTTT | CASSPPAGESQPQHF
- | 13 | TRBD1 | TRBJ1-4 | TRBV28 | TGTGCCAGCCGGGGCAGGGGGCATGAAAAACTGTTTTTT | CASRGRGHEKLFF
- | 14 | - | TRBJ1-5 | TRBV2 | TGTGCCAGCAGAAGGGGATATAGCAATCAGCCCCAGCATTTT | CASRRGYSNQPQHF